This is a list of T cell receptor beta chains from one sample in a study of regulatory T cells after allogeneic stem cell transplantation. From the 5' RACE reads, TCRdb called clonotypes with MiXCR, one entry per CDR3 protein. The data show fewer than 1,000 distinct CDR3 sequences, about 19% seen once. The source was sorted CD4+ T cells from blood (whether regulatory or conventional is not recorded), collected 30 days after allogeneic stem cell transplant. These receptor sequences come from a human patient who had an allogeneic stem cell transplant, so the T cells may come from the graft donor. Each CDR3 is given with its conserved first and last residue. A D gene is named only where the DNA matches it firmly. Size values are once, few and many counts, or a class for expanded clones, and some rows have none.

V: TRBV4-2; D: TRBD1; size: large; J: TRBJ1-6; DNA: TGTGCCAGCAGCCAGTCGACAGGGATGGGTTCACCCCTCCACTTT; CDR3: CASSQSTGMGSPLHF
V: TRBV27; D: TRBD1; size: medium-sized; J: TRBJ1-2; DNA: TGTGCCAGCAGTTCTCTTGGACAGGGGGAGGCTGGCTACACCTTC; CDR3: CASSSLGQGEAGYTF
V: TRBV7-8; D: NA; size: NA; J: TRBJ2-1; DNA: TGTGCCAGCAGCTTAGATCACAGCCCTTCCTACAATGAGCAGTTCTTC; CDR3: CASSLDHSPSYNEQFF
V: TRBV5-1; D: NA; size: medium-sized; J: TRBJ2-1; DNA: TGCGCCAGCGAGGGTGTGAATGAGCAGTTCTTC; CDR3: CASEGVNEQFF
V: TRBV29-1; D: TRBD2; size: hyperexpanded; J: TRBJ2-3; DNA: TGCAGCGTTCCCCAGCGGGGGCTCACAGATACGCAGTATTTT; CDR3: CSVPQRGLTDTQYF
V: TRBV7-9; D: TRBD2; size: NA; J: TRBJ2-2; DNA: TGTGCCAGATCATCTAGCGGGAGTATACCCGGGGAGCTGTTTTTT; CDR3: CARSSSGSIPGELFF
V: TRBV20-1; D: NA; size: large; J: TRBJ2-1; DNA: TGCAGTGCTAGAGATCTCTTTGGTCAGGAAGACAATGAGCAGTTCTTC; CDR3: CSARDLFGQEDNEQFF
V: TRBV5-1; D: NA; size: large; J: TRBJ1-5; DNA: TGCGCCAGCAGCTTGCAGGGACTCGGGCAGCCCCAGCATTTT; CDR3: CASSLQGLGQPQHF
V: TRBV29-1; D: NA; size: few; J: TRBJ2-6; DNA: TGCAGCGTTGTGGGACACGGGTCTGGGGCCAACGTCCTGACTTTC; CDR3: CSVVGHGSGANVLTF
V: TRBV5-4; D: NA; size: few; J: TRBJ1-1; DNA: TGTGCCAGCAGCCCGGGCCTGAACACTGAAGCTTTCTTT; CDR3: CASSPGLNTEAFF
V: TRBV25-1; D: NA; size: NA; J: TRBJ2-3; DNA: TGTGCCAGCAGTCCGAACCTAGGACAGAGTAGCAATCAGCCCCAGTATTTT; CDR3: CASSPNLGQSSNQPQYF
V: TRBV20-1; D: TRBD1; size: few; J: TRBJ2-7; DNA: TGCAGTGTTTCAGGGGGCTCCTACGAGCAGTACTTC; CDR3: CSVSGGSYEQYF
V: TRBV7-9; D: NA; size: NA; J: TRBJ1-1; DNA: TGTGCCAGCAGCTCTACCCGGTGGATGAACACTGAAGCTTTCTTT; CDR3: CASSSTRWMNTEAFF
V: TRBV4-2; D: NA; size: NA; J: TRBJ2-7; DNA: TGTGCCAGCAGCCAAGATAGCGCCGAGCAGTACTTC; CDR3: CASSQDSAEQYF
V: TRBV5-1; D: NA; size: medium-sized; J: TRBJ1-2; DNA: TGCGCCAGCAGCTCAAAGGCCTTGGACATCGGTCTTTTCTATGGCTACACCTTC; CDR3: CASSSKALDIGLFYGYTF
V: TRBV24-1; D: NA; size: large; J: TRBJ2-1; DNA: TGTGCCACCAGTGATCCGGGACACGGTCGGAAGTTCTTC; CDR3: CATSDPGHGRKFF
V: TRBV10-2; D: NA; size: medium-sized; J: TRBJ1-1; DNA: TGCGCCAGCAGTGCCGGTGGAGTTTACACTGAAGCTTTCTTT; CDR3: CASSAGGVYTEAFF
V: TRBV11-2; D: TRBD1; size: large; J: TRBJ2-1; DNA: TGTGCCAGCAGCTTAGGATACAGGGGTCGGTCCTACAATGAGCAGTTCTTC; CDR3: CASSLGYRGRSYNEQFF
V: TRBV7-3; D: TRBD1; size: NA; J: TRBJ1-4; DNA: TGTGCCAACAGCACAACAGGGGGGAAGGATGAAAAGCTGTTTTTT; CDR3: CANSTTGGKDEKLFF
V: TRBV20-1; D: NA; size: medium-sized; J: TRBJ2-7; DNA: TGCAGTGCTAACCCGCCCGGACAGCGCTCCTACGAGCAGTACTTC; CDR3: CSANPPGQRSYEQYF
V: TRBV9; D: TRBD2; size: NA; J: TRBJ2-3; DNA: TGTGCCAGCAGCGCAGGACTAGCGTTAGATACGCAGTATTTT; CDR3: CASSAGLALDTQYF
V: TRBV7-8; D: NA; size: medium-sized; J: TRBJ2-2; DNA: TGTGCCAGCAGCTTAGGCAGGGGTCCCCGGGAGCTGTTTTTT; CDR3: CASSLGRGPRELFF
V: TRBV24-1; D: NA; size: medium-sized; J: TRBJ2-3; DNA: TGTGCCACCAGTGAGCCGGGACTTGGTACGCAGTATTTT; CDR3: CATSEPGLGTQYF
V: TRBV5-1; D: TRBD1; size: NA; J: TRBJ1-1; DNA: TGCGCCAGCAGCGTACAGGGGGTCAGCGCTGAAGCTTCCTTT; CDR3: CASSVQGVSAEASF
V: TRBV9; D: TRBD1; size: large; J: TRBJ2-2; DNA: TGTGCCAGCAGCGTAAGGGACAGGGTGGCCGGGGAGCTGTTTTTT; CDR3: CASSVRDRVAGELFF
V: TRBV7-8; D: NA; size: medium-sized; J: TRBJ1-2; DNA: TGTGCCAGCAGCTTAGCTCGTGCGACTTGGGGTGGCTACACCTTC; CDR3: CASSLARATWGGYTF
V: TRBV10-3; D: NA; size: large; J: TRBJ1-4; DNA: TGTGCCACCAAACCTGCAACTAATGAAAAACTGTTTTTT; CDR3: CATKPATNEKLFF
V: TRBV29-1; D: NA; size: large; J: TRBJ2-3; DNA: TGCAGCGTACTGGAGGTGAGGATGGAGCAGTATTTT; CDR3: CSVLEVRMEQYF
V: TRBV5-1; D: NA; size: large; J: TRBJ2-2; DNA: TGCGCCAGCAGCTTGCGTCCGCAGGGTGCCACTTCCGGGGAGCTGTTTTTT; CDR3: CASSLRPQGATSGELFF
V: TRBV24-1; D: NA; size: large; J: TRBJ1-1; DNA: TGTGCCACCGCTGGCCAGTGGGGAACTGAAGCTTTCTTT; CDR3: CATAGQWGTEAFF
V: TRBV2; D: NA; size: medium-sized; J: TRBJ1-2; DNA: TGTGCCGGCGAGGCACCCCCCCGGGGGGGTGGCTACACCTTC; CDR3: CAGEAPPRGGGYTF
V: TRBV4-1; D: NA; size: NA; J: TRBJ2-6; DNA: TGCACCAGCAGCGGAGCAGGGGCGCAGGCTGGAGCCAACGTCCTGACTTTC; CDR3: CTSSGAGAQAGANVLTF
V: TRBV3-1; D: TRBD2; size: NA; J: TRBJ2-1; DNA: TGTACCAGCAGCCAATCTAGCGGGGGGGACTCCTACAATGAGCAGCTCTTC; CDR3: CTSSQSSGGDSYNEQLF
V: TRBV4-1; D: TRBD2; size: medium-sized; J: TRBJ2-3; DNA: TGCGCCAGCAGCCCCGGGGGCGGGAGGGCCGCAGATACGCAGTATTTT; CDR3: CASSPGGGRAADTQYF
V: TRBV5-4; D: NA; size: medium-sized; J: TRBJ2-5; DNA: TGTGCCAGCAGCTTCGGGGGCGTGGAGACCCAGTACTTC; CDR3: CASSFGGVETQYF
V: TRBV5-1; D: TRBD1; size: NA; J: TRBJ1-1; DNA: TGCGCCAACAGCAGACAGGGCCCCGAAGCTTTCTTT; CDR3: CANSRQGPEAFF
V: TRBV20-1; D: NA; size: medium-sized; J: TRBJ2-1; DNA: TGCAGTGCCCGGGGGCAGGGCACCAATGAGCAGTTCTTC; CDR3: CSARGQGTNEQFF
V: TRBV5-1; D: TRBD2; size: large; J: TRBJ2-7; DNA: TGCGCCAGCAGCTCCGGACTAGCGGGACGGGCTAGTTACGAGCAGTACTTC; CDR3: CASSSGLAGRASYEQYF
V: TRBV20-1; D: NA; size: NA; J: TRBJ2-3; DNA: TGCAGCGCGTACACAGATACGCAGTATTTT; CDR3: CSAYTDTQYF
V: TRBV10-2; D: TRBD2; size: large; J: TRBJ2-2; DNA: TGCGCCAGCGGGAACCGGTGGGTAGCGGGGGGACCGAACACCGGGGAGCTGTTTTTT; CDR3: CASGNRWVAGGPNTGELFF
V: TRBV27; D: NA; size: large; J: TRBJ1-6; DNA: TGTGCCAGCACCCCGGCAGGAAAAAATTCACCCCTCCACTTT; CDR3: CASTPAGKNSPLHF
V: TRBV29-1; D: TRBD1; size: large; J: TRBJ2-1; DNA: TGCAGCGCCGGGCCCAGGGGGCGCATTGAGCAGTTCTTC; CDR3: CSAGPRGRIEQFF
V: TRBV7-9; D: NA; size: large; J: TRBJ1-5; DNA: TGTGCCAGCAGCTCCGGGGGCTGGGCAGGGCCCCAGCATTTT; CDR3: CASSSGGWAGPQHF
V: TRBV5-1; D: TRBD1; size: NA; J: TRBJ2-1; DNA: TGCGCCAGCAGCTCCGGACAGGGGTCCTACAATGAGCAGTTCTTC; CDR3: CASSSGQGSYNEQFF
V: TRBV7-9; D: TRBD1; size: large; J: TRBJ2-1; DNA: TGTGCCAGCGGGTACAGGACAGGGAACTACAATGAGCAGTTCTTC; CDR3: CASGYRTGNYNEQFF
V: TRBV20-1; D: NA; size: large; J: TRBJ2-5; DNA: TGCAGGGAGTCGGCTCCCCGGCGGGAGACCCAGTACTTC; CDR3: CRESAPRRETQYF
V: TRBV10-2; D: NA; size: NA; J: TRBJ2-2; DNA: TGCGCCAGCACTGACGAAACCGGGGAGCTGTTTTTT; CDR3: CASTDETGELFF
V: TRBV3-1; D: TRBD2; size: hyperexpanded; J: TRBJ2-3; DNA: TGTGCCAGCAGGCGGACTAGCGGGAGGGGAACGCAGTATTTT; CDR3: CASRRTSGRGTQYF
V: TRBV7-9; D: TRBD1; size: medium-sized; J: TRBJ2-1; DNA: TGTGCCAGCGGGTACAGGACAGGGAGCTACAATGAGCAGTTCTTC; CDR3: CASGYRTGSYNEQFF
V: TRBV30; D: TRBD1; size: large; J: TRBJ1-1; DNA: TGTGCCTGGAGTGGAGACAGGGGGCGCGGGACTGAAGCTTTCTTT; CDR3: CAWSGDRGRGTEAFF